The 4 T cell receptor beta chains presented below share a single source sample, sequenced in a study of identical twins. TCRdb itself ran the 5' RACE reads through MiXCR, one entry per CDR3 protein. The sample holds 450,000 or so distinct CDR3 sequences, about a fifth seen once. The sample consisted of naive T cells sorted from blood. The origin of the receptors is a man aged 50 to 59 in good health.

The chain is built from TRBV29-1 and TRBJ2-5; D uncertain. This CDR3 has 13 residues. Per the germline V gene, CDR1 is SQVTM and CDR2 is ANQGSEA. Between the trimmed V and J ends, which lost 5 bases and 2 bases, there was a span of 12 bases. Here the CDR3 DNA reads TGCAGCGTTCTACACGGAACACAAGAGACCCAGTACTTC. This translates into CSVLHGTQETQYF.

The chain employs TRBV3-1 and TRBJ2-7; D is ambiguous. The CDR3 is 12 residues long. With 3 bases removed from V and 2 bases from J, the gap between germline ends came to 5 bases. Germline loops: CDR1 LGHDT, CDR2 YNNKEL (reference sequence). Here the CDR3 reads CASSHLPYEQYF. The CDR3 DNA follows: TGTGCCAGCAGCCATCTTCCCTACGAGCAGTACTTC.

The chain is built from TRBV12-3 or TRBV12-4 and TRBJ2-3, with D tentatively TRBD1 or TRBD2 (6 bases each). The CDR3 has 14 residues. Trimming removed 2 bases from V and 5 bases from J, with 11 bases in between. As DNA, the CDR3 is TGTGCCAGCAGTTTATCGGGGGCGCAAGATACGCAGTATTTT. It yields the protein CASSLSGAQDTQYF.

The chain couples TRBV4-1 to TRBJ2-5, with D perhaps matching TRBD1 or TRBD2 (5 bases each). CDR3 length equals 15 residues. The V end was cut by 0 bases, the J end by 5 bases, with 13 bases between. Per germline, CDR1 MGHRA and CDR2 YSYEKL. Here the CDR3 reads CASSQEARGVETQYF. The CDR3 coding sequence is TGCGCCAGCAGCCAAGAGGCTAGAGGGGTGGAGACCCAGTACTTC.